The text below deals with one T cell receptor beta chain. The ends lost 2 bases at V and 7 bases at J; junction bases unmatched: 6. This CDR3 has 16 amino acids. CDR1 and CDR2 from the germline V gene are SGHTA and FQGTGA. This sample was taken from a study of blood T cell dynamics during melanoma immunotherapy. Assay: immunoSEQ multiplex PCR; the TCRdb copy retains only in-frame clones and omits some. The sample yields 10,000 to 13,000 clones, about 88% seen once. As to time point: week 3, after first cycle of checkpoint inhibitor. Sampling occurred pretreatment (T0) and at week 3 (W3), after cycle one of checkpoint blockade.

This chain links TRBV7-3 with TRBJ2-2, with TRBD2 identical over 11 bases. Sequenced material: blood, taken from a patient treated with checkpoint blockade. This receptor was taken from a human donor with melanoma. As DNA, the CDR3 is TGTGCCAGCAGCTTATATGGGACTAGCGGCCTCGGGGAGCTGTTTTTT. It encodes CASSLYGTSGLGELFF.